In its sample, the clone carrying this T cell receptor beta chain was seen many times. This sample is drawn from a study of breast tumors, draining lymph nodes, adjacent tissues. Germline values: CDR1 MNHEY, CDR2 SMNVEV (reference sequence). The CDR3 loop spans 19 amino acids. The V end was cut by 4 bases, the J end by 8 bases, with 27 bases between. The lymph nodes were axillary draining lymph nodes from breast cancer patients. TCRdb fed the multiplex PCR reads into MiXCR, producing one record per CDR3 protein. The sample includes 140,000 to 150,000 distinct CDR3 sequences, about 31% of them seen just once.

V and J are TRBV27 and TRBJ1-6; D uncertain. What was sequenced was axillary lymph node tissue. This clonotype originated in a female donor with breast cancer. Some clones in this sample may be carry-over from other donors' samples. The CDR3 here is CASSSRDTTVSGSDSPLHF. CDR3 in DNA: TGTGCCAGCAGTTCCCGAGACACCACGGTTTCGGGGTCCGATTCACCCCTCCACTTT.